This record looks at one TCR beta chain sequence and its context. Its antigen target is currently unknown. Base qualities are not at hand, and no much larger clone is one base apart. This sample's time point label indicates: 2015-2016 season, pre-vaccination. Seasonal inactivated influenza vaccine (Fluvarix) was administered to adults, and sorted blood CD4 subsets were tracked by TCRB sequencing before and after vaccination. Subjects were considered eligible if community-dwelling and if influenza vaccine had not been received in the prior 6 months. Exclusions included influenza vaccine contraindications, substance abuse, HIV/AIDS, active malignancy, immunomodulatory medication and active illness such as respiratory infection. At each time point, about 35 to 110 mL of blood was collected. Non-naive CD4+CXCR5+PD-1+ cells were defined as circulating Tfh and were sorted into ICOS+CD38+ and ICOS-CD38- fractions. PBMC were isolated using Ficoll-Paque PLUS or SepMate separation. Before DNA extraction, cell subsets were sorted from PBMC on a BD FACS Aria.

From a lookup of the germline V gene (reference sequence), CDR1 and CDR2 are DFQATT and SNEGSKA. The CDR3 goes from the cysteine to the phenylalanine over 11 residues. The kept DNA is CDR3 alone, 33 bases in frame from the first base. V lost 4 bases and J lost 3 bases; the stretch between them is 7 bases long. The protocol used for the library was the immunoSEQ multiplex PCR assay. Adaptive Biotechnologies carried out TCRB amplification, library preparation, sequencing and preliminary bioinformatics at Survey level resolution. TCRB sequencing used multiplex PCR amplification of genomic DNA from sorted cTfh populations. On the authors' methods: Clonality was calculated in R as 1 minus normalized Shannon entropy, and the Gini index was computed with the R package ineq. The overlap score was defined as the summed counts of shared sequences divided by the total counts of all sequences in both compared samples. Fisher's exact test, with an assumed theoretical repertoire of 10^7 TCRB sequences, was used to assess the significance of shared clonotypes. TCRdb carries this immuneACCESS record with in-frame sequences only. Its versions omit some clonotypes, under half of them owing to an unresolved V gene in the studies checked, with the rest unexplained. V, J and clone size derive from that table, while D and trimming were established from the DNA sequence. The sample table contains thousands of clones; only one count was recorded for about 90% of them. The leading ten clones occupy 0.45% to 0.5% of the sample.

These data belong to a study of follicular helper T cells after annual influenza vaccination (dated by TCRdb to about 2017). In terms of the full investigation: Blood was collected on days 0, 7 and 28 after each seasonal influenza vaccination. One week after vaccination, a second recruited cohort of approximately twelve subjects (Table S1) displayed a similar ICOS+CD38+ cTfh response. To look at recall of cTfh clones, some subjects were tracked through successive annual vaccinations covering the 2013-2014, 2014-2015 and 2015-2016 seasons. Multi-year samples were available from six subjects, with four subjects covering two vaccination seasons and two subjects covering three seasons. The 2013-2014 samples were cryopreserved, while the 2015 samples were processed right after collection.

What the authors observed across the whole study: ICOS+CD38+ cTfh clonality correlated with the frequency of that population, and its change correlated with the change in circulating plasmablast frequency. Because only 10-20% of the analyzed cells gave productive TCRB sequences, there was no way to sample rare clonotypes. With successive annual vaccinations, a recurrent oligoclonal ICOS+CD38+ cTfh response was recalled, and this response contained tetramer and AIM influenza-specific clonotypes. Day 7 ICOS+CD38+ clones were most often found later in ICOS-CD38- cTfh, suggesting that subset may serve as a memory reservoir.

The chain links TRBV20-1 with TRBJ2-7, with the D gene too uncertain to name. The sequence came from an adult who received the influenza vaccine. Sequenced here: CXCR5+ CD38- circulating T follicular helper cells from blood, sampled on the day of influenza vaccination. The cell subset or site tag for this specimen amounts to: circulating Tfh, non-naive CD4+CXCR5+PD-1+ (ICOS+CD38+ or ICOS-CD38-). The CDR3 has the sequence CSAIPIYEQYF. The nucleotide sequence reads TGCAGTGCTATACCCATCTACGAGCAGTACTTC.